What follows describes a single TCR beta chain. Its specificity is unknown. Measured with immunoSEQ multiplex PCR; TCRdb has only the in-frame clones, and not every one. The sample contains about 90,000 clones, about 90% of which appear only once. The CDR3 is 15 amino acids. Germline CDR1 is SGHRS and CDR2 is YFSETQ. V was pared by 0 bases and J by 0 bases, with 9 bases between. This entry belongs to a study of T cell responses to AZD1222 COVID-19 vaccine. Study-wide results and limits: Variant regions that are unmutated are reportedly the target of nearly half of spike-specific TCRs.

This TCR was sampled from an adult in good health. The specimen was peripheral blood, collected on day 0 of MenACWY control vaccination. V gene TRBV5-1 combines with J gene TRBJ1-2; D might be TRBD1 (6 bases). The CDR3 spells CASSLAGATNYGYTF. The CDR3 region has the DNA TGCGCCAGCAGCTTGGCAGGGGCGACTAACTATGGCTACACCTTC.